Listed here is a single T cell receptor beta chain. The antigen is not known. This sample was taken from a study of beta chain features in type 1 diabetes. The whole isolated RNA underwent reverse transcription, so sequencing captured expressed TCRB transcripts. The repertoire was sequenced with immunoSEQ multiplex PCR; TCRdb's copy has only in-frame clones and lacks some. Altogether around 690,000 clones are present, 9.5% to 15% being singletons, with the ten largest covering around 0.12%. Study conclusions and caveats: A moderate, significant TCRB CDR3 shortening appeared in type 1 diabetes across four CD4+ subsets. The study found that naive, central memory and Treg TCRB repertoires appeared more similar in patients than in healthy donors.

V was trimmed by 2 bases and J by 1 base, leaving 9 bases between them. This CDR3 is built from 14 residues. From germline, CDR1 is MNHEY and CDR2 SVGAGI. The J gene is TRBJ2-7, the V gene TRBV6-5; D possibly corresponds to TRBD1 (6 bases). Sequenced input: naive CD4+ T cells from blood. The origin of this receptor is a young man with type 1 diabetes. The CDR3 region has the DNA TGTGCCAGCAGTTACCGGACAGCTTCCTACGAGCAGTACTTC. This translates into CASSYRTASYEQYF.